One T cell receptor (beta chain) is described in this entry. What it binds is not known. Vbeta (60) and Jbeta (13) primers were used in the PCR. Produced via immunoSEQ multiplex PCR; TCRdb's table is partial and in-frame only. The data show around 160,000 clones, 68% seen once. This sample stems from a study of cytomegalovirus exposure and HLA in healthy donors. The V and J ends lost 5 bases and 0 bases, in that order; junction bases with no gene match: 9. Germline CDR1 reads SGHTA; CDR2 reads FQGNSA. The CDR3 extends over 16 amino acids. Study-level points and caveats: There were some public TCRs occurring in many donors, but most TCR sequences were rare. Highest at DRB1 and lowest at HLA-C, TCR association rates differed among HLA loci in a later analysis. An analysis that was carried out later associated about 17,000 TCR beta sequences with HLA alleles at 0.05 false discovery rate. CMV serostatus was the sole immune exposure data available.

The chain has TRBV7-2 and TRBJ1-1; 7 bases are a match to TRBD1. The clonotype was recovered from a young woman in good health and CMV-seropositive. The sequenced sample consisted of PBMCs. DNA of the CDR3: TGTGCCAGCAGCCCACAGGGGAACCTGGTGAACACTGAAGCTTTCTTT. Translation gives CASSPQGNLVNTEAFF.